This passage covers 3 T cell receptor beta chains from one sample sequenced in a study of blood T cell repertoires in COVID-19. The table came from immunoSEQ multiplex PCR; TCRdb's copy has only in-frame clones and leaves some out. Found here are approximately 100,000 clones, roughly 76% of them singletons; the top ten hold about 10%. Source material: peripheral blood. Every receptor here comes from a human donor in a cohort sampled during active COVID-19.

The J gene is TRBJ2-7, the V gene TRBV29-1; a possible D gene is TRBD1 (6 bases). The germline V and J ends were trimmed by 6 bases and 4 bases, with 19 bases remaining between them. This CDR3 comprises 14 residues. Germline V gene lookup returns CDR1 SQVTM and CDR2 ANQGSEA. This chain's CDR3 is CSVPNPDRIYEQYF. The CDR3 DNA reads as TGCAGCGTCCCAAACCCGGACAGAATTTACGAGCAGTACTTC.

The chain employs TRBV5-1 and TRBJ1-6, with TRBD1 identical over 10 bases. After removal of 5 bases from V and 7 bases from J, the junction contained 3 bases not matched to a gene. Germline CDR1 reads SGHRS; CDR2 reads YFSETQ. The CDR3 contains 14 residues. CDR3 DNA: TGCGCCAGCAGTGAGGGACAGGGGAATTCACCCCTCCACTTT. This encodes CASSEGQGNSPLHF. Complete variable domain (other parts from reference TRBV5-1 and TRBJ1-6): KAGVTQTPRYLIKTRGQQVTLSCSPISGHRSVSWYQQTPGQGLQFLFEYFSETQRNKGNFPGRFSGRQFSNSRSEMNVSTLELGDSALYLCASSEGQGNSPLHFGNGTRLTVT.

The J gene is TRBJ2-1, the V gene TRBV7-8; TRBD2 matches at 10 bases. The ends lost 5 bases at V and 4 bases at J; junction bases unmatched: 8. CDR3 length: 16 residues. CDR1 SGHVS and CDR2 FQNEAQ come from the germline V gene. The CDR3 DNA sequence: TGTGCCAGCAGCCCTGCCTCTAGCGGGGGTTACAATGAGCAGTTCTTC. Translation: CASSPASSGGYNEQFF.